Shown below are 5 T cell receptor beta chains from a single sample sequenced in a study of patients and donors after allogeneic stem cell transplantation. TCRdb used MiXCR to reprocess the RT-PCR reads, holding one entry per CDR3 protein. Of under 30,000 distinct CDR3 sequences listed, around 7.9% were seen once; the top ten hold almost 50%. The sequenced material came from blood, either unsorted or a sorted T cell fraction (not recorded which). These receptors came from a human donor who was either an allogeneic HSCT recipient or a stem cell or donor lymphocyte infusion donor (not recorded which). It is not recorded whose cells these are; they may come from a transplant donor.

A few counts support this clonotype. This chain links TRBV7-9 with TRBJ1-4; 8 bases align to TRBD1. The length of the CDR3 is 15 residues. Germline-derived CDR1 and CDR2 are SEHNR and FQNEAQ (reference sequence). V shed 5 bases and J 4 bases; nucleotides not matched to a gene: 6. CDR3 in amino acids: CASSPTGAVNEKLFF. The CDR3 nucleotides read TGTGCCAGCAGCCCGACAGGGGCCGTTAATGAAAAACTGTTTTTT.

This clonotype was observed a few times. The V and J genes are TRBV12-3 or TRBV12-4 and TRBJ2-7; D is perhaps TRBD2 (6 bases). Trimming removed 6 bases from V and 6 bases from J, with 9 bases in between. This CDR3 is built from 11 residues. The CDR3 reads CASSLGGEQYF. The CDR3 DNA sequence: TGTGCCAGCAGCTTGGGGGGCGAGCAGTACTTC.

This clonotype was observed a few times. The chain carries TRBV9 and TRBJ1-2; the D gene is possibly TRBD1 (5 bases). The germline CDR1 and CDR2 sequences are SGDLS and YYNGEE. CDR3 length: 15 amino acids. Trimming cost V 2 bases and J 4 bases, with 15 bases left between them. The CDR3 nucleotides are TGTGCCAGCAGCGTTGCCCTGGGACCCTTCTATGGCTACACCTTC. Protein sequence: CASSVALGPFYGYTF.

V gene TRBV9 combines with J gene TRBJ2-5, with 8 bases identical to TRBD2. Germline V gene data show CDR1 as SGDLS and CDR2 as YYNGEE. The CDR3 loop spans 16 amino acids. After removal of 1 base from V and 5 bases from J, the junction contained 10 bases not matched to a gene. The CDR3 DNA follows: TGTGCCAGCAGCGTATCTCGACTAGCGCAGTGGGAGACCCAGTACTTC. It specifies CASSVSRLAQWETQYF.

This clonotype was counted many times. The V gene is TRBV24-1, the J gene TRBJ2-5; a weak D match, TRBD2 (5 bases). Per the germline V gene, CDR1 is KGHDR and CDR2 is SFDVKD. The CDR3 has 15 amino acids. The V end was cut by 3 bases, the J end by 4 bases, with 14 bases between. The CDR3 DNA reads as TGTGCCACCAGTGATCACCGGGATAACCGAGAGACCCAGTACTTC. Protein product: CATSDHRDNRETQYF.